This T cell receptor beta chain was profiled in a study of blood T cell repertoires in COVID-19. Trimming left V 0 bases short and J 1 base short, with 6 bases between. The length of the CDR3 is 14 residues. CDR1 and CDR2 from the germline V gene are MGHRA and YSYEKL. As for this clone: The sample contains more than one DNA sequence encoding this CDR3.

The data were produced by immunoSEQ multiplex PCR, yet TCRdb's version contains in-frame clones alone and is incomplete. The data show about 280,000 clones, roughly 85% seen once. The V gene is TRBV4-1, the J gene TRBJ1-1; no definite D call. Sequenced sample: PBMCs or T cells enriched from blood (not recorded which). The clonotype was recovered from a woman between 50 and 59 years old who had recovered from COVID-19. CDR3 in amino acids: CASSQDRRNTEAFF. The CDR3 region has the DNA TGCGCCAGCAGCCAAGATCGTAGGAACACTGAAGCTTTCTTT.